The rows below give T cell receptor beta chains drawn from one sample of a study of human T cells and chemical hapten exposure. TCRdb re-called the RACE reads with MiXCR, one entry per CDR3 protein. The sample has around 380,000 distinct CDR3 sequences; approximately 5.8% are singletons. This specimen consisted of whole blood, obtained in connection with sensitization to the hapten diphenylcyclopropenone (DPC). The receptors here all came from a woman between 18 and 29 years old with alopecia areata. Some clones in this sample may be carry-over from other donors' samples. CDR3s leave out the opening cysteine and the closing phenylalanine or tryptophan. Fields, in order: clone size, V gene, J gene, D gene, CDR3 protein. The D gene is left open where the match is weak. Size values are once, few and many counts, or a class for expanded clones, and some rows have none.

>many|TRBV7-9|TRBJ2-3|NA
ASSSRDSDTQY
>few|TRBV13|TRBJ2-6|TRBD1
ASSHGQGAAGANVLT
>NA|TRBV6-2/TRBV6-3|TRBJ1-5|TRBD1
ASSYTRQGRWQPQH
>many|TRBV12-3/TRBV12-4|TRBJ2-7|NA
ASSLDRFSYEQY
>few|TRBV9|TRBJ1-1|NA
ASSVGEGMRLTEAF
>few|TRBV27|TRBJ1-2|NA
ASSSDLNGYT
>many|TRBV6-2/TRBV6-3|TRBJ2-3|NA
ASRIGGIDTQY
>many|TRBV20-1|TRBJ2-3|NA
SAIRQVPVQGTDTQY
>NA|TRBV12-3/TRBV12-4|TRBJ2-3|TRBD2
ASSIAGGRRTQY
>NA|TRBV15|TRBJ2-3|NA
ATSRGQETDTQY
>NA|TRBV6-6|TRBJ2-7|TRBD1
ASLGTGDTYEQY
>many|TRBV29-1|TRBJ2-3|NA
SVAVQPGTDTQY
>few|TRBV6-2/TRBV6-3|TRBJ2-3|TRBD2
ASSLTGTTISY
>few|TRBV27|TRBJ1-5|NA
ASSLSVGAGQPQH
>few|TRBV6-6|TRBJ1-2|TRBD1
ATSGQGSNYGYT
>NA|TRBV20-1|TRBJ1-5|NA
SATQAYSNQPQH
>many|TRBV7-9|TRBJ1-5|NA
ASSSDIRDQPQH
>NA|TRBV25-1|TRBJ2-5|TRBD2
ASSEEAGRGETQY
>few|TRBV12-3/TRBV12-4|TRBJ2-1|TRBD2
ASSPSGGDSYNEQF
>many|TRBV20-1|TRBJ1-4|NA
SAQRGDVDEKLF
>many|TRBV28|TRBJ2-7|NA
ASRPGTYEQY
>NA|TRBV20-1|TRBJ1-1|NA
SASRGPNTEAF
>many|TRBV11-2|TRBJ2-3|NA
ASSLSEGPQY
>few|TRBV6-5|TRBJ2-5|NA
ASSYSSASSQTQY
>NA|TRBV5-4|TRBJ2-3|TRBD2
ASRGRGASLTDTQY
>many|TRBV6-5|TRBJ1-1|NA
ASSPPGHPGAEAF
>NA|TRBV9|TRBJ1-1|NA
ASSPRSGGTEAF
>few|TRBV6-6|TRBJ2-7|NA
ASSYSGSPGEQY
>many|TRBV7-2|TRBJ2-3|TRBD1
ASSLQGARSFDTQY
>many|TRBV10-3|TRBJ2-7|TRBD2
AISDTSGAYEQY
>few|TRBV12-3/TRBV12-4|TRBJ2-5|TRBD1
ASSSGQGSPQY
>many|TRBV7-2|TRBJ1-2|TRBD1
ASRIGQGANYGYT
>NA|TRBV21-1|TRBJ1-4|NA
ASSKMPGQGNEKLF
>few|TRBV7-2|TRBJ2-5|TRBD1
ASSPDRESKTQY
>few|TRBV27|TRBJ1-6|TRBD1
ASSFSIGTEFSPLH
>few|TRBV5-1|TRBJ2-5|NA
ASLPSGREGETQY
>NA|TRBV28|TRBJ2-1|NA
ASSLLREEQF
>many|TRBV5-1|TRBJ2-7|TRBD1
ASSSGTGGYEQY
>many|TRBV2|TRBJ1-2|NA
ASQARGPLRYGYT
>many|TRBV18|TRBJ1-1|NA
ASSLAGHQNTEAF